The following is a T cell receptor beta chain sequence with its context. As yet, its antigen is unknown. The length of the CDR3 is 14 residues. Per the germline V gene, CDR1 is SQVTM and CDR2 is ANQGSEA. This sample was taken from a study of T cells expressing NK-cell markers. Regarding the study as a whole: Dominance of the CD3+CD56-NKG2C+ fraction by these clonotypes also held in four donors. Questions lingered over whether expanded NKG2C+ T cell clones were HCMV-specific. NKG2C+ dominant clonotype frequencies in a handful of donors were 1.0-7.0% of CD8+ T cells.

Production of TCR beta cDNA relied on 5'RACE template switching with UMIs. TCRdb reprocessed the 5' RACE reads, keeping one entry per CDR3 protein, no DNA. The sample data list 450,000 to 600,000 distinct CDR3 sequences. The sequence came from a young man in good health. The sequencing input was blood T cells: a sorted CD56 or NKG2C T cell subset, CD4+ or CD8+ T cells, or bulk PBMC T cells (not recorded which). The chain combines TRBV29-1 with TRBJ2-7; TCRdb's D call, TRBD2, is unchecked because there is no DNA. CDR3 amino acids: CSGSAGTNGYEQYF.